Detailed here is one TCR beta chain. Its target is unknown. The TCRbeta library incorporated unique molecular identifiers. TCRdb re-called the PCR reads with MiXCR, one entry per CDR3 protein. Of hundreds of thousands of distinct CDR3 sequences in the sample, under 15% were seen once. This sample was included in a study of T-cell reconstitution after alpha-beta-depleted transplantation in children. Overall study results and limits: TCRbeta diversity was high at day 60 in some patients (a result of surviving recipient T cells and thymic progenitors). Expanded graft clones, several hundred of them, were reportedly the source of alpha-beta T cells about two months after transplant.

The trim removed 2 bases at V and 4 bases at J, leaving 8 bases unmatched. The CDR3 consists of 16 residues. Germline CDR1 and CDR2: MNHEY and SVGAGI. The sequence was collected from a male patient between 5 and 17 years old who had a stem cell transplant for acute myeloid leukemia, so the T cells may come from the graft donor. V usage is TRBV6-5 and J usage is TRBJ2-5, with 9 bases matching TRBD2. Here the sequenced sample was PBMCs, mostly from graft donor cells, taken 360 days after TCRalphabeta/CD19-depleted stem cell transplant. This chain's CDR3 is CASSYGPLAGAETQYF. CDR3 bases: TGTGCCAGCAGTTACGGTCCTTTAGCGGGAGCAGAGACCCAGTACTTC.